Listed here are 21 T cell receptor beta chains from one sample, sequenced in a study of blood T cell repertoires in COVID-19. Libraries were prepared by immunoSEQ multiplex PCR; TCRdb keeps only in-frame clonotypes and omits some of them. The table has more than 300,000 clones, roughly 90% seen once. Sequenced: peripheral blood. All receptors come from a man between 18 and 35 years old who had recovered from COVID-19.

V gene TRBV13 combines with J gene TRBJ2-1, with 9 bases aligning to TRBD2. With 9 bases clipped from V and 4 bases from J, the junction kept 7 bases outside the gene matches. The V gene's germline CDR1 is PRHDT and CDR2 FYEKMQ (reference sequence). The CDR3 sequence is 14 residues long. The CDR3 sequence is CASLIAGEYNEQFF. In DNA, the CDR3 is TGTGCCAGTTTGATAGCGGGGGAGTACAATGAGCAGTTCTTC.

This clone was recorded only once. V is TRBV28 and J is TRBJ1-1, with TRBD1 matching over 8 bases. This CDR3 has 15 residues. Germline CDR1 is MDHEN and CDR2 is SYDVKM. Trimming removed 5 bases from V and 4 bases from J; junction bases left unmatched: 9. The CDR3 loop reads CASSPPDREGTEAFF. Written as DNA, the CDR3 is TGTGCCAGCAGTCCCCCGGACAGGGAGGGCACTGAAGCTTTCTTT.

In this sample, this clone turned up once. The chain recombines TRBV3-1 (or the pseudogene TRBV3-2) with TRBJ2-3; D might be TRBD2 (5 bases). The CDR3 covers 14 residues. From germline, CDR1 is LGHDT and CDR2 YNNKEL (reference sequence). V shed 5 bases and J shed 5 bases, with 14 bases lying between them. The DNA of the CDR3 is TGTGCCAGCAGCTCCACCTCAGGAGGAGATACGCAGTATTTT. Its translation is CASSSTSGGDTQYF.

In this sample, this clone turned up once. The chain has TRBV12-3 or TRBV12-4 and TRBJ2-2; a weak D match, TRBD1 (6 bases). V lost 8 bases, J lost 0 bases, and 7 bases lay in between. There are 13 residues in the CDR3. In nucleotides, the CDR3 is TGTGCCAGCGGGACAACGAACACCGGGGAGCTGTTTTTT. Amino acids: CASGTTNTGELFF.

V and J are TRBV5-1 and TRBJ2-1; 12 bases line up with TRBD2. V lost 1 base, J lost 3 bases, and 5 bases stayed unmatched. Looked up from germline, CDR1 is SGHRS and CDR2 is YFSETQ. The CDR3 is made up of 17 amino acids. This CDR3 reads CASSLSLAGGNYNEQFF. The DNA of the CDR3 is TGCGCCAGCAGCTTGTCCCTAGCGGGAGGGAACTACAATGAGCAGTTCTTC.

This chain uses TRBV6-6 with TRBJ2-7, with 10 bases that match TRBD1. From germline, CDR1 is MNHNY and CDR2 SVGAGI (reference sequence). The CDR3 runs 14 residues. The trim removed 5 bases at V and 4 bases at J, leaving 5 bases unmatched. DNA of the CDR3: TGTGCCAGCAGTCCCCGGACAGGGGGGTACGAGCAGTACTTC. Amino acids: CASSPRTGGYEQYF.

In its sample, this clone was seen once. CDR3 protein: CASASPTSPHEQFF. CDR3 sequence (DNA): TGTGCCAGCGCCTCCCCGACTAGTCCGCATGAGCAGTTCTTC. The rearrangement joins TRBV9 to TRBJ2-1; TRBD2 is a possible D gene (6 bases). V was shortened by 7 bases and J by 8 bases, with 19 bases between the two germline ends. Germline CDR1 and CDR2: SGDLS and YYNGEE. The CDR3 sequence is 14 residues long.

The chain has TRBV9 and TRBJ1-1, with 7 bases lining up with TRBD1. There are 16 residues in the CDR3. Germline V gives CDR1 SGDLS, CDR2 YYNGEE. V lost 3 bases, J lost 0 bases, and 8 bases stayed unmatched. The CDR3 coding sequence is TGTGCCAGCAGCGGACGGGACAGCTACATGAACACTGAAGCTTTCTTT. Protein product: CASSGRDSYMNTEAFF.

V is TRBV7-8 and J is TRBJ2-1; TRBD2 might be the D (6 bases). CDR1 is SGHVS and CDR2 is FQNEAQ in the germline V gene. The CDR3 covers 16 residues. V was trimmed by 2 bases and J by 2 bases, leaving 13 bases between them. The CDR3 nucleotides are TGTGCCAGCAGCTTATCGAGGACTACCGCCTACAATGAGCAGTTCTTC. This translates into CASSLSRTTAYNEQFF.

The chain has TRBV19 and TRBJ1-4; weak D call: TRBD1 (6 bases). The CDR3 length is 13 residues. V shed 5 bases and J shed 8 bases, with 12 bases lying between them. CDR1 LNHDA and CDR2 SQIVND come from the germline V gene (reference sequence). Written as DNA, the CDR3 is TGTGCCAGTAGTCGGGGGGCAGGGGAAAAACTGTTTTTT. It encodes CASSRGAGEKLFF.

In DNA form, the CDR3 reads TGTGCCAGCAGCCCACAGTTTAGCACAGATACGCAGTATTTT. It specifies CASSPQFSTDTQYF. The chain links TRBV7-3 to TRBJ2-3; no firm D call. Germline V lookup: CDR1 SGHTA, CDR2 FQGTGA. V dropped 5 bases and J dropped 0 bases, with 9 bases sitting between them. The CDR3 covers 14 residues.

This chain links TRBV15 with TRBJ2-7; no definite D call. The germline gives CDR1 LNHNV, CDR2 YYDKDF (reference sequence). Trimming took off 1 base at V and 2 bases at J, with 6 bases between the two ends. The CDR3 has 13 residues. CDR3 nucleotides: TGTGCCACCAGCAGAGCTGGGCCCTACGAGCAGTACTTC. This gives the protein CATSRAGPYEQYF.

This clone appeared a few times. V gene TRBV10-3 combines with J gene TRBJ2-7; the match to TRBD2 covers 11 bases. V shed 3 bases and J 4 bases; nucleotides not matched to a gene: 8. The germline V gene encodes CDR1 ENHRY and CDR2 SYGVKD. The CDR3 sequence is 16 residues long. The CDR3 coding sequence is TGTGCCATCAGTGATTCCGGGACTAGCGGAAATTACGAGCAGTACTTC. Translation gives CAISDSGTSGNYEQYF.

The chain recombines TRBV19 with TRBJ2-2; 7 nucleotides match TRBD1. Germline V gives CDR1 LNHDA, CDR2 SQIVND (reference sequence). The CDR3 is made up of 14 amino acids. J lost 7 bases, V lost 5 bases, and 7 bases had no gene match. CDR3 loop: CASSYTGVVGELFF. In nucleotides, the CDR3 is TGTGCCAGTAGTTACACAGGGGTGGTCGGGGAGCTGTTTTTT.

Here the CDR3 reads CASSSTGGTYEQYF. The CDR3 nucleotides are TGTGCCAGTAGTTCCACAGGGGGAACCTACGAGCAGTACTTC. This rearrangement joins TRBV19 to TRBJ2-7; 8 bases are a match to TRBD1. This CDR3 region has 14 residues. The germline V gene has CDR1 LNHDA and CDR2 SQIVND (reference sequence). V was pared by 5 bases and J by 2 bases, with 5 bases of the junction left unmatched. The full variable domain, rest sourced from reference TRBV19 and TRBJ2-7, is DGGITQSPKYLFRKEGQNVTLSCEQNLNHDAMYWYRQDPGQGLRLIYYSQIVNDFQKGDIAEGYSVSREKKESFPLTVTSAQKNPTAFYLCASSSTGGTYEQYFGPGTRLTVT.

The chain employs TRBV14 and TRBJ1-1; the D gene is possibly TRBD1 (5 bases). This CDR3 has 15 residues. CDR1 and CDR2 (germline): SGHDN, FVKESK. V was cut by 1 base and J by 4 bases, with 13 bases left in between. The CDR3 DNA follows: TGTGCCAGCAGCCAAGGGAGGGAGAGGGGCACTGAAGCTTTCTTT. It codes for CASSQGRERGTEAFF.

V usage is TRBV6-5 and J usage is TRBJ1-2, with D uncertain. Germline V gene data show CDR1 as MNHEY and CDR2 as SVGAGI. Trimming pared 6 bases from V and 8 bases from J, leaving 16 bases between. The CDR3 loop spans 13 amino acids. CDR3 residues: CASRPEGLDGYTF. The CDR3 DNA reads TGTGCCAGCAGACCCGAAGGACTGGACGGCTACACCTTC.

The genes are TRBV27 and TRBJ2-6, with 8 bases that match TRBD2. The V and J ends lost 7 bases and 1 base, in that order; junction bases with no gene match: 21. The CDR3 totals 21 residues. Germline V gene sequence: CDR1 MNHEY, CDR2 SMNVEV (reference sequence). The CDR3 DNA follows: TGTGCCAGCACCCTTTTTAGCGGGAATTCAGGCAAGTGGTCTGGGGCCAACGTCCTGACTTTC. Translation gives CASTLFSGNSGKWSGANVLTF.

The chain links TRBV21-1 to TRBJ1-1; the D segment call TRBD1 is taken from the table without a DNA check. TRBV21-1 is deemed a pseudogene. The CDR3 loop spans 15 amino acids. The CDR3 nucleotides are TGTGCCAGCAGCAGGGCAGTCTGCATGAACACTGAAGCTTTCTTT. As protein: CASSRAVCMNTEAFF.

V usage is TRBV11-2 and J usage is TRBJ1-1; 7 bases agree with TRBD1. Trimming removed 5 bases from V and 5 bases from J; junction bases left unmatched: 8. CDR1 is SGHAT and CDR2 is FQNNGV in the germline V gene. There are 14 residues in the CDR3. CDR3 sequence reads: CASSRETGWTEAFF. As DNA, the CDR3 is TGTGCCAGCAGCCGAGAGACAGGGTGGACTGAAGCTTTCTTT.

The rearrangement uses TRBV4-3 and TRBJ2-3; D gene ambiguous. Per germline, CDR1 LGHNA and CDR2 YSLEER. With 1 base removed from V and 2 bases from J, the gap between germline ends came to 10 bases. The CDR3 is made up of 15 amino acids. CDR3 sequence (DNA): TGCGCCAGCAGCCAAGCTACCTTGCTCACAGATACGCAGTATTTT. Its translation: CASSQATLLTDTQYF.